The 7 T cell receptor beta chains presented below share a single source sample, sequenced in a study of regulatory T cells in long-lasting Graves disease (dated by TCRdb to the early 2020s). The library was built by means of multiplex PCR. TCRdb lists the instrument as Illumina HiSeq 4000. CDR3 regions were amplified by Arm-PCR with iRepertoire HTBI primers to construct TCR beta libraries. TCRdb reworked the public reads: Q25 trimming with fastp, MiXCR clone assembly, productive beta chains retained. Each record represents a unique CDR3 protein, reported with the most common genes and DNA among its rows. The sample table lists roughly 430,000 distinct CDR3 sequences, 16% of them with a count of one. The ten largest clones take up about 10% of the sample. The time point tag for this specimen amounts to: newly diagnosed GD, antithyroid drugs for less than 3 months. For both TCR sequencing and RNA sequencing, RNA was extracted from PBMCs in TRIzol.

In addition, the sample was reused for a study of T cells in Graves' hyperthyroidism and ophthalmopathy.

Specimen: peripheral blood mononuclear cells (PBMCs), collected at new diagnosis, from a patient treated with antithyroid drugs. The origin of the receptors is a young woman with Graves disease. Donor details come from another sample of the same person, matched by shared clones.

This clonotype has ten or more counts. This chain links TRBV28 with TRBJ2-6; tentative D call: TRBD1 (6 bases). The germline CDR1 and CDR2 sequences are MDHEN and SYDVKM. CDR3 length: 19 amino acids. V lost 4 bases to trimming and J lost 4 bases, with 23 bases between them. The CDR3 coding sequence is TGTGCCAGCAGTTCTAGCCGGACAGTCCTAATGGTAGGGGCCAACGTCCTGACTTTC. This sequence encodes CASSSSRTVLMVGANVLTF.

This clonotype appeared many times. V gene TRBV28 combines with J gene TRBJ1-2; TRBD1 might be the D (6 bases). This CDR3 is 14 amino acids long. Germline CDR1 and CDR2: MDHEN and SYDVKM. V lost 2 bases, J lost 8 bases, and 15 bases lay in between. The CDR3 loop is CASSLGRGRQGYTF. Here the CDR3 DNA reads TGTGCCAGCAGTTTAGGCAGGGGCCGACAGGGCTACACCTTC.

This clonotype was seen only a few times. The gene calls are TRBV27 and TRBJ2-3; TRBD2 matches 7 bases. This CDR3 has 15 amino acids. Germline trimming cut 5 bases from V and 0 bases from J; bases unmatched to any gene: 5. The V gene's germline CDR1 is MNHEY and CDR2 SMNVEV (reference sequence). CDR3 sequence: CASSTLAGSTDTQYF. The CDR3 nucleotides read TGTGCCAGCAGTACCTTAGCGGGTAGCACAGATACGCAGTATTTT.

This clonotype was recorded at least ten times. This sequence joins TRBV5-4 and TRBJ1-3, with a weak D call TRBD1 (5 bases). The CDR3 contains 15 residues. The V gene's germline CDR1 is SGHNT and CDR2 YYREEE (reference sequence). The V end lost 4 bases, the J end lost 2 bases, and 13 bases lay between the germline ends. CDR3 loop: CASSNAGTTGNTIYF. CDR3 nucleotides: TGTGCCAGCAGCAACGCCGGGACGACTGGAAACACCATATATTTT.

At least ten counts were recorded for this clonotype. The chain combines TRBV20-1 with TRBJ2-3; 8 positions match TRBD2. The V and J ends lost 3 bases and 3 bases, in that order; junction bases with no gene match: 8. The CDR3 consists of 15 residues. Germline CDR1 and CDR2: DFQATT and SNEGSKA (reference sequence). CDR3: CSASAAGEVTDTQYF. CDR3 DNA: TGCAGTGCTAGTGCAGCGGGAGAGGTAACAGATACGCAGTATTTT.

A remark on this clonotype: With a much larger clone just one base away, this may be a read error. This CDR3 is CVSSPPDPRRGYTF. Written as DNA, the CDR3 is TGTGTCAGCAGCCCACCGGACCCTAGGCGAGGCTACACCTTC. The chain couples TRBV7-2 to TRBJ1-2, with D unclear. Germline loops: CDR1 SGHTA, CDR2 FQGNSA. The CDR3 has 14 amino acids.

At least ten counts were recorded for this clonotype. The chain combines TRBV7-9 with TRBJ2-7, with 7 nucleotides matching TRBD1. The CDR3 length is 13 residues. Per germline, CDR1 SEHNR and CDR2 FQNEAQ (reference sequence). With V trimmed by 5 bases and J by 3 bases, 4 bases remained unmatched. CDR3 residues: CASSDRDDYEQYF. The CDR3, as DNA: TGTGCCAGCAGCGACAGGGACGACTACGAGCAGTACTTC.